Reported below is one TCR beta chain. In its sample, this clonotype was seen a few times. The clone's antigen remains unknown. Qualities for individual bases were not recorded, and no much larger clone is one base off. The data originate from a study of naive and memory T cell subsets (dated by TCRdb to the late 2010s). Broadly, across the study: In the figure summarizing the skin biopsy and whole blood samples, roughly 10 blood donors, 7 tuberculin skin test biopsies and 3 saline control biopsies were reported. PCR2 was typically run as a SYBR Green qPCR and stopped at a set threshold, although low-input samples could use end-point PCR of 5 to 6 cycles instead. Skin biopsies were taken from tuberculin skin test sites or from saline-injected control sites and were processed for RNA extraction as described before.

The treatment or condition label, read with the paper, signifies: skin biopsy from PPD injection site in Mantoux-positive individual. The study reported a robust and sensitive protocol to amplify, sequence and analyze TCRs, based on 3' ligation of a UMI-containing oligonucleotide to TCR cDNA. Tuberculin skin test biopsies came from sites injected with PPD in individuals with a positive Mantoux test. Before reverse transcription, total RNA that had not been cell sorted was treated with RQ1 DNase, with a target input of about 1 to 1,100 ng. Libraries were prepared from skin biopsies and whole blood to test how robust the pipeline was in samples where T cells are a minority population. Receptors were amplified or captured by UMI-ligation and nested PCR. Four rounds of PCR, run with the SP2 primer together with nested alpha and beta constant region primers, were used to amplify the ligated cDNA. For the blood and skin samples, TCR RNA was reverse transcribed with SuperScript IV using primers for the alpha and beta constant regions. An oligonucleotide carrying the Illumina SP2 primer and a UMI was ligated to the 3' end of the cDNA by means of T4 RNA ligase 1. To prevent hairpin formation, the 12-nucleotide UMI was made up of two random hexamers with an eight-base spacer between them. From the second PCR onward, the TCR alpha and beta chain libraries were handled separately, and dual indexing was used for multiplexing. After pooling, the indexed libraries were analyzed by capillary electrophoresis and sequenced on either an Illumina MiSeq or NextSeq. Libraries were spiked with PhiX DNA at about 5-7% so that base diversity was increased and cluster recognition was improved. The published analysis was carried out like this. UMIs were extracted from read 2 by Demultiplexor and combined with the TCR sequence from read 1, and reads were split according to sample indices. Decombinator identified V and J genes and V-J junctions, assigning each TCR a five-part identifier including V and J deletions. Collapsinator used UMIs to correct sequencing errors and PCR amplification heterogeneity, producing a UMI-based abundance for each TCR. Identifiers were converted to nucleotide sequence by CDR3Translator and translated to amino acids, and CDR3 regions were extracted on the basis of terminal motifs. After normalization to the amount of input RNA, the error-corrected alpha and beta TCR counts from blood and from skin were compared. The public sequencing data were trimmed at Q25 with fastp and processed into clonotypes with MiXCR by TCRdb, which kept only in-frame beta chains. Duplicate CDR3 protein sequences are folded into a single record with the most common DNA and genes. It is TCRdb's table, rather than the study itself, that gives the V and J calls and clone size. The sample includes more than 20,000 distinct CDR3 sequences, with 6% observed a single time. The ten largest clones represent approximately 6% of the sample.

The paper's findings and limits, for the study overall: The larger number of TCRs found at tuberculin skin test sites was interpreted as T cell infiltration of a delayed type IV hypersensitivity reaction. TCR sequences were reportedly obtained from both types of skin biopsy, with many more TCRs found at tuberculin skin test sites. The RNA-based method was acknowledged to be potentially sensitive to changes in TCR transcripts with T cell activation and differentiation. Skin biopsy collection and RNA processing details were not given in the paper but referenced to earlier studies.

As encoded in the germline V gene, CDR1 is SGDLS while CDR2 is YYNGEE. Relative to germline, V is missing 0 bases and J is missing 5 bases, with 4 bases of the junction outside any gene match. The CDR3 starts with the cysteine, ends with the phenylalanine, and has 15 residues. The kept DNA is CDR3 alone, 45 bases in frame from the first base. This TCR came from an adult in good health. Source: skin, taken from a tuberculin skin test site. Recombination connected TRBV9 to TRBJ2-1, and TRBD2 aligns with 8 junction nucleotides. For the CDR3, the sequence is CASSVGSGGHNEQFF. The DNA sequence is TGTGCCAGCAGCGTAGGGAGCGGGGGACACAATGAGCAGTTCTTC.